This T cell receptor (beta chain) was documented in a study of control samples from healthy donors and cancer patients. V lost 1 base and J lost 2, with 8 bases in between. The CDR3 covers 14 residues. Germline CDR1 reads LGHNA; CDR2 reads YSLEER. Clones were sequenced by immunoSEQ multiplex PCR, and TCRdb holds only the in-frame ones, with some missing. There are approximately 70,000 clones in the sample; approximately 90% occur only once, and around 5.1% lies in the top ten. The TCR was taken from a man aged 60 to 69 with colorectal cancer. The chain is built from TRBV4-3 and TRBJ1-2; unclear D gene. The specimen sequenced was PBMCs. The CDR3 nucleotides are TGCGCCAGCAGCCAAGGGAAAGGGAACTATGGCTACACCTTC. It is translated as CASSQGKGNYGYTF.